One T cell receptor (beta chain) is described in this entry. The antigen is not known. The data derive from a study of T cells and Merkel cell carcinoma outcomes. Germline-derived CDR1 and CDR2 are LNHDA and SQIVND (reference sequence). There are 12 residues in the CDR3. V dropped 3 bases and J dropped 5 bases, with 5 bases sitting between them. TCRdb's copy holds only in-frame clones and misses some; the assay was immunoSEQ multiplex PCR. The sample has 9,000 to 15,000 clones; less than 97% are singletons. Study-level findings and limits: Merkel cell carcinoma outcomes were reportedly predicted by repertoire and T-cell density.

The sequence derives from a human donor with Merkel cell carcinoma. The chain recombines TRBV19 with TRBJ1-5, with no clear D. The source material was tumor tissue from Merkel cell carcinoma. CDR3 bases: TGTGCCAGTAGTATTGACTATCAGCCCCAGCATTTT. Its protein is CASSIDYQPQHF.